The next 30 T cell receptor beta chains were all read from a single sample in a study of radiotherapy plus CTLA-4 blockade in lung cancer. Assay: immunoSEQ multiplex PCR; the TCRdb copy retains only in-frame clones and omits some. This sample has roughly 48,000 clones; 82% occur once, and the top ten carry 3.3%. The sample consisted of peripheral blood, taken from a patient treated with radiotherapy plus ipilimumab. The receptors derive from a human donor with non-small cell lung cancer who had stable disease on radiotherapy plus ipilimumab.

This clone was counted between two and nine times. This chain uses TRBV2 with TRBJ2-7; 9 positions match TRBD2. Per germline, CDR1 SNHLY and CDR2 FYNNEI. This CDR3 spans 15 amino acids. V lost 1 base and J lost 5; bases outside the gene matches: 6. CDR3 sequence reads: CASSEGAGGRNEQYF. The CDR3 nucleotides are TGTGCCAGCAGTGAAGGGGCGGGAGGGAGAAACGAGCAGTACTTC.

The J gene is TRBJ2-5, the V gene TRBV7-2; TRBD2 aligns across 13 bases. This CDR3 has 15 amino acids. Germline V gives CDR1 SGHTA, CDR2 FQGNSA. Trimming removed 4 bases from V and 5 bases from J; junction bases left unmatched: 4. The CDR3 here is CASSSQLAGGETQYF. As DNA, the CDR3 is TGTGCCAGCAGCTCACAACTAGCGGGAGGGGAGACCCAGTACTTC.

J is TRBJ2-2 and V is TRBV9, with 8 bases matching TRBD1. Germline-derived CDR1 and CDR2 are SGDLS and YYNGEE. The CDR3 sequence is 15 residues long. The trim removed 4 bases at V and 4 bases at J, leaving 6 bases unmatched. The CDR3 loop is CASSPGQGSTGELFF. Here the CDR3 DNA reads TGTGCCAGCAGCCCTGGACAGGGAAGCACCGGGGAGCTGTTTTTT.

The chain links TRBV27 to TRBJ2-1, with 8 bases identical to TRBD1. The CDR3 contains 15 residues. After removal of 6 bases from V and 4 bases from J, the junction contained 8 bases not matched to a gene. CDR1 and CDR2 from the germline V gene are MNHEY and SMNVEV (reference sequence). The CDR3 sequence is CASRRGQGSYNEQFF. In DNA, the CDR3 is TGTGCCAGCAGGCGCGGACAGGGCTCTTACAATGAGCAGTTCTTC.

The CDR3 DNA reads TGTGCCAGCAGTGAAGATGCGTTCTCTGGGGCCAACGTCCTGACTTTC. It specifies CASSEDAFSGANVLTF. This chain uses TRBV25-1 with TRBJ2-6; D not resolved. CDR1 is MGHDK and CDR2 is SYGVNS in the germline V gene. The ends were cut back, 2 bases at V and 0 bases at J, with 8 bases in the middle. This CDR3 contains 16 residues. Supplemented by reference TRBV25-1 and TRBJ2-6, the full variable domain reads EADIYQTPRYLVIGTGKKITLECSQTMGHDKMYWYQQDPGMELHLIHYSYGVNSTEKGDLSSESTVSRIRTEHFPLTLESARPSHTSQYLCASSEDAFSGANVLTFGAGSRLTVL.

CDR3 coding DNA: TGCAGTGCTAGAGATCAGAACGAGCAGTACTTC. The encoded protein is CSARDQNEQYF. The V and J genes are TRBV20-1 and TRBJ2-7; no definite D call. The CDR3 runs to 11 residues. V was pared by 0 bases and J by 5 bases, with 5 bases between. Germline CDR1 reads DFQATT; CDR2 reads SNEGSKA (reference sequence).

About this clone itself: The sample carries other DNA sequences with the same CDR3. This rearrangement joins TRBV5-8 to TRBJ2-7; D is possibly TRBD2 (5 bases). There are 12 residues in the CDR3. Germline CDR1 and CDR2: SGHTS and YDEGEE. V was pared by 5 bases and J by 6 bases, with 12 bases between. The CDR3 region is CASRPRGGEQYF. The CDR3 DNA reads as TGTGCCAGCAGACCCAGAGGAGGCGAGCAGTACTTC.

The V call is TRBV4-1, the J call TRBJ2-1; D is perhaps TRBD1 (6 bases). Trimming cost V 0 bases and J 5 bases, with 11 bases left between them. Per germline, CDR1 MGHRA and CDR2 YSYEKL. This CDR3 is built from 15 residues. The CDR3 DNA reads as TGCGCCAGCAGCCAAGAAGGGCAGGGGAACAATGAGCAGTTCTTC. As protein: CASSQEGQGNNEQFF.

This clone was seen a handful of times. V and J are TRBV28 and TRBJ2-5; TRBD2 matches at 12 bases. The CDR3 length is 15 residues. The trim removed 5 bases at V and 3 bases at J, leaving 4 bases unmatched. Germline loops: CDR1 MDHEN, CDR2 SYDVKM. Written as DNA, the CDR3 is TGTGCCAGCAGTCGACGGACTAGCGGGGAAGAGACCCAGTACTTC. Translation gives CASSRRTSGEETQYF.

This clone is a singleton in its sample. V is TRBV9 and J is TRBJ2-5, with TRBD2 matching over 9 bases. V shed 4 bases, J shed 2 bases, and the junction held 9 bases outside the gene matches. The CDR3 covers 16 residues. Looked up from germline, CDR1 is SGDLS and CDR2 is YYNGEE. CDR3 sequence reads: CASSLGVAGVQETQYF. DNA for the CDR3: TGTGCCAGCAGCCTGGGGGTAGCGGGAGTTCAAGAGACCCAGTACTTC.

This sequence joins TRBV7-6 and TRBJ2-3, with TRBD2 matching over 16 bases. The germline gives CDR1 SGHVS, CDR2 FNYEAQ. V lost 3 bases to trimming and J lost 1 base; unmatched junction nucleotides: 4. The CDR3 runs 18 residues. The CDR3 region is CASSLGLAGGTGTDTQYF. The CDR3 bases are TGTGCCAGCAGCTTGGGACTAGCGGGAGGGACGGGCACAGATACGCAGTATTTT. Drawing the rest from reference TRBV7-6 and TRBJ2-3, the complete variable domain is GAGVSQSPRYKVTKRGQDVALRCDPISGHVSLYWYRQALGQGPEFLTYFNYEAQQDKSGLPNDRFSAERPEGSISTLTIQRTEQRDSAMYRCASSLGLAGGTGTDTQYFGPGTRLTVL.

This clone was recorded once. The V call is TRBV2, the J call TRBJ2-7, with 10 nucleotides matching TRBD2. V lost 4 bases to trimming and J lost 5 bases; unmatched junction nucleotides: 11. This CDR3 spans 16 amino acids. Germline lookup yields CDR1 SNHLY and CDR2 FYNNEI. The CDR3 coding sequence is TGTGCCAGCAGTGCCCAGCGGGAGGGCCCCGTGAACGAGCAGTACTTC. Residues: CASSAQREGPVNEQYF.

The genes are TRBV28 and TRBJ2-1, with D uncertain. CDR3 length equals 13 residues. Per germline, CDR1 MDHEN and CDR2 SYDVKM. V shed 2 bases and J shed 3 bases, with 5 bases lying between them. The DNA of the CDR3 is TGTGCCAGCAGTTTACCCATCTACAATGAGCAGTTCTTC. Its translation: CASSLPIYNEQFF. Full variable domain (remainder filled in from reference TRBV28 and TRBJ2-1): DVKVTQSSRYLVKRTGEKVFLECVQDMDHENMFWYRQDPGLGLRLIYFSYDVKMKEKGDIPEGYSVSREKKERFSLILESASTNQTSMYLCASSLPIYNEQFFGPGTRLTVL.

This clone came up a few times. The chain is built from TRBV11-3 and TRBJ2-7; no firm D call. Germline V gene sequence: CDR1 SGHNT, CDR2 YENEEA. The V end lost 5 bases, the J end lost 2 bases, and 10 bases lay between the germline ends. The length of the CDR3 is 13 residues. The CDR3 DNA is TGTGCCAGCAGCCAATTTGAGGCCTACGAGCAGTACTTC. This codes for CASSQFEAYEQYF.

The sample holds one count of this clone. CDR3 sequence: CAWSGDKSRTDTQYF. The CDR3 region has the DNA TGTGCCTGGAGTGGGGACAAGTCACGGACAGATACGCAGTATTTT. The genes are TRBV30 and TRBJ2-3, with D possibly matching TRBD1 (6 bases). The CDR3 loop spans 15 amino acids. The V gene's germline CDR1 is GTSNPN and CDR2 SVGIG (reference sequence). V gave up 1 base and J gave up 3 bases, with 14 bases separating them.

The chain has TRBV10-3 and TRBJ1-2; TRBD1 is a possible D gene (6 bases). This CDR3 is built from 13 residues. Trimming left V 5 bases short and J 5 bases short, with 12 bases between. Germline values: CDR1 ENHRY, CDR2 SYGVKD. Here the CDR3 DNA reads TGTGCCATCAGTACAGGGATTGGATATGGCTACACCTTC. It encodes CAISTGIGYGYTF.

The V call is TRBV2, the J call TRBJ2-7, with a possible D match to TRBD1 (6 bases). Germline loops: CDR1 SNHLY, CDR2 FYNNEI. V lost 6 bases and J 3 bases, leaving 18 bases between the germline ends. The CDR3 totals 15 residues. The CDR3 DNA is TGTGCCAGCAGCGGACAGCTAGCCCGGGGCTACGAGCAGTACTTC. Amino acids: CASSGQLARGYEQYF.

This clone was seen once. This sequence joins TRBV5-1 and TRBJ1-1; D unclear. V lost 0 bases to trimming and J lost 7 bases, with 7 bases between them. Germline CDR1 and CDR2: SGHRS and YFSETQ. CDR3 length: 12 amino acids. The CDR3 nucleotides are TGCGCCAGCAGCTTGGAGGGAGATGAAGCTTTCTTT. It encodes CASSLEGDEAFF.

The rearrangement uses TRBV4-3 and TRBJ2-1, with TRBD2 matching over 13 bases. From germline, CDR1 is LGHNA and CDR2 YSLEER. The V segment lost 3 bases and the J segment 4 bases; nucleotides outside the gene matches: 3. The CDR3 is 16 amino acids. The CDR3 is CASSQELAGGYNEQFF. CDR3 sequence (DNA): TGCGCCAGCAGCCAGGAACTAGCGGGAGGGTACAATGAGCAGTTCTTC.

The chain combines TRBV11-2 with TRBJ1-5; D uncertain. This CDR3 spans 15 amino acids. Germline V gives CDR1 SGHAT, CDR2 FQNNGV. V lost 0 bases to trimming and J lost 0 bases, with 6 bases between them. The CDR3 coding sequence is TGTGCCAGCAGCTTAGACTTTTATAGCAATCAGCCCCAGCATTTT. It translates to CASSLDFYSNQPQHF.

CDR3 in amino acids: CATQTTRVTGELFF. The CDR3 DNA sequence: TGTGCCACCCAAACTACCAGGGTCACCGGGGAGCTGTTTTTT. The chain couples TRBV19 to TRBJ2-2, with TRBD1 as a possible D gene (5 bases). Trimming shortened V by 10 bases and J by 4 bases, and 16 bases separated the two germline ends. Looked up from germline, CDR1 is LNHDA and CDR2 is SQIVND (reference sequence). CDR3 size: 14 residues.

This chain joins TRBV18 and TRBJ2-4, with D uncertain. CDR3 size: 17 residues. Per the germline V gene, CDR1 is KGHSH and CDR2 is LQKENI. Trimming cost V 3 bases and J 2 bases, with 17 bases left between them. The CDR3 region is CASSPKNAMVSKNIQYF. The CDR3 coding sequence is TGTGCCAGCTCACCTAAAAACGCTATGGTGTCCAAAAACATTCAGTACTTC.

This clone has just one count. The gene calls are TRBV7-2 and TRBJ1-4; maybe TRBD1 (5 bases). Germline lookup yields CDR1 SGHTA and CDR2 FQGNSA. CDR3 length equals 15 residues. V was clipped by 3 bases and J by 7 bases, with 15 bases between them. DNA for the CDR3: TGTGCCAGCAGCTTTAGGGGCAGGGTTGGTGAAAAACTGTTTTTT. This sequence encodes CASSFRGRVGEKLFF.

The chain carries TRBV29-1 and TRBJ1-4; D is unclear. The CDR3 extends over 14 amino acids. Germline V gives CDR1 SQVTM, CDR2 ANQGSEA. V was shortened by 4 bases and J by 1 base, with 10 bases between the two germline ends. This chain's CDR3 is CSVAPGGTNEKLFF. Here the CDR3 DNA reads TGCAGCGTTGCGCCAGGTGGAACTAATGAAAAACTGTTTTTT.

This clone was counted only a few times. The CDR3 sequence: CASSPGGGNTEAFF. The CDR3, as DNA: TGTGCCAGCTCACCGGGGGGAGGGAACACTGAAGCTTTCTTT. The rearrangement links TRBV18 to TRBJ1-1, with a tentative D call TRBD1 (5 bases). The CDR3 runs 14 residues. V gave up 3 bases and J gave up 1 base, with 9 bases separating them. Germline CDR1 is KGHSH and CDR2 is LQKENI.

This clone was seen only once. The V gene is TRBV5-1, the J gene TRBJ2-1, with a weak D call TRBD2 (5 bases). The germline V and J ends were trimmed by 0 bases and 5 bases, with 6 bases remaining between them. CDR1 is SGHRS, CDR2 YFSETQ, per germline. The CDR3 covers 13 residues. The CDR3 region has the DNA TGCGCCAGCAGCTTGGCCGGGAACAATGAGCAGTTCTTC. Amino acid sequence: CASSLAGNNEQFF.

A few counts support this clone. The rearrangement joins TRBV5-4 to TRBJ1-4, with 8 positions matching TRBD1. The V and J ends lost 2 bases and 8 bases, in that order; junction bases with no gene match: 11. In germline, CDR1 is SGHNT, CDR2 YYREEE (reference sequence). This CDR3 is built from 16 residues. Here the CDR3 reads CASSFYRGQGNEKLFF. CDR3 nucleotides: TGTGCCAGCAGCTTCTATCGTGGACAGGGTAACGAAAAACTGTTTTTT.

This chain uses TRBV6-5 with TRBJ2-7, with 10 bases matching TRBD1. Germline CDR1 reads MNHEY; CDR2 reads SVGAGI. The CDR3 consists of 15 residues. With 6 bases clipped from V and 2 bases from J, the junction kept 7 bases outside the gene matches. CDR3: CASSIGQGGTYEQYF. The CDR3 DNA reads TGTGCCAGCAGCATCGGACAGGGGGGCACCTACGAGCAGTACTTC.

This clone turned up a few times. The V gene is TRBV5-5, the J gene TRBJ2-3; the D is unclear. Germline V gene sequence: CDR1 SGHKS, CDR2 YYEKEE (reference sequence). CDR3 length: 13 residues. V lost 0 bases to trimming and J lost 2 bases, with 4 bases between them. CDR3 nucleotides: TGTGCCAGCAGCTTGGCTGTCACAGATACGCAGTATTTT. It yields the protein CASSLAVTDTQYF. The full variable domain, with the rest looked up from reference TRBV5-5 and TRBJ2-3, is DAGVTQSPTHLIKTRGQQVTLRCSPISGHKSVSWYQQVLGQGPQFIFQYYEKEERGRGNFPDRFSARQFPNYSSELNVNALLLGDSALYLCASSLAVTDTQYFGPGTRLTVL.

The chain employs TRBV7-8 and TRBJ2-1, with D possibly matching TRBD1 (5 bases). The CDR3 consists of 15 residues. The germline gives CDR1 SGHVS, CDR2 FQNEAQ. Between the trimmed V and J ends, which lost 2 bases and 5 bases, there was a span of 13 bases. Written as DNA, the CDR3 is TGTGCCAGCAGCTTAACCCGGCCAGGGCACAATGAGCAGTTCTTC. Its protein product is CASSLTRPGHNEQFF.